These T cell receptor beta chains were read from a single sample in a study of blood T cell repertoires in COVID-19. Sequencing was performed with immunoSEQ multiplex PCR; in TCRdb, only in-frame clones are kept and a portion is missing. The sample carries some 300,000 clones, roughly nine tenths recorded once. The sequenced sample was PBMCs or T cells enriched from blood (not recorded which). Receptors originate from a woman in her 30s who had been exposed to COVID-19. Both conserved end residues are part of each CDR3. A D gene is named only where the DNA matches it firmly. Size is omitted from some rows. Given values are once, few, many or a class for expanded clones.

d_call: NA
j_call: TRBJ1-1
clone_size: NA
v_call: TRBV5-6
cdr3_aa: CASSLAARNTEAFF
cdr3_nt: TGTGCCAGCAGCTTGGCCGCGAGGAACACTGAAGCTTTCTTT

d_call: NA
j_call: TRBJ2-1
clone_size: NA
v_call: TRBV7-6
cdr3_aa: CASSRYGTHNEQFF
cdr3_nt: TGTGCCAGCAGCCGGTATGGGACTCACAATGAGCAGTTCTTC

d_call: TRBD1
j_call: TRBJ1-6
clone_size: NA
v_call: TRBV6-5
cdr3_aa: CASRTGQGAVSPLHF
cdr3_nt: TGTGCCAGCAGGACGGGACAGGGGGCGGTTTCACCCCTCCACTTT

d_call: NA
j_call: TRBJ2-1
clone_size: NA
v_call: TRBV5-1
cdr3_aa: CASSLTGFHEQFF
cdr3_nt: TGCGCCAGCAGCCTGACTGGTTTCCATGAGCAGTTCTTC

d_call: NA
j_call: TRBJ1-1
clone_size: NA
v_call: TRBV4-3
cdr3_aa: CASSQEAVENTEAFF
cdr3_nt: TGCGCCAGCAGCCAAGAGGCCGTTGAAAACACTGAAGCTTTCTTT

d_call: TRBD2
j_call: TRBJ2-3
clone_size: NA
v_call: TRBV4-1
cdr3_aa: CASSQEPQRGRTDTQYF
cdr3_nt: TGCGCCAGCAGCCAAGAACCCCAGCGGGGACGCACAGATACGCAGTATTTT

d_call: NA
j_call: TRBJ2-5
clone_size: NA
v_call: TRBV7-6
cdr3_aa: CASSLATRETQYF
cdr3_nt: TGTGCCAGCAGCTTAGCGACAAGAGAGACCCAGTACTTC

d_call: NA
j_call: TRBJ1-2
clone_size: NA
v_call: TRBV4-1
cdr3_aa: CASSWGANYGYTF
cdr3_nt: TGCGCCAGCAGCTGGGGGGCTAACTATGGCTACACCTTC

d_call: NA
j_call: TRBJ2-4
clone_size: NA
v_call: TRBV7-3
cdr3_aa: CASSLLGRAGTKNIQYF
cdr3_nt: TGTGCCAGCAGCTTATTAGGCAGGGCGGGAACCAAAAACATTCAGTACTTC

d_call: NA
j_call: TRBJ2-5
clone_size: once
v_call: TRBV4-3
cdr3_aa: CASSQERSRQTQYF
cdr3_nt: TGCGCCAGCAGCCAAGAGCGCTCTAGACAGACCCAGTACTTC

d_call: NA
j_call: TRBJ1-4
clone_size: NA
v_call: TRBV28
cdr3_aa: CASRTSVRTTNEKLFF
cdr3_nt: TGTGCCAGCAGGACGAGCGTAAGGACAACTAATGAAAAACTGTTTTTT

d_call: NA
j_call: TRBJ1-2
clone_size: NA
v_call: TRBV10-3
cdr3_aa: CAISESAPNYGYTF
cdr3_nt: TGTGCCATCAGTGAGTCAGCACCAAACTATGGCTACACCTTC

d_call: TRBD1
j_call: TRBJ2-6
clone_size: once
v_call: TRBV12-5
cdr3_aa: CASGLRSGQGGRSGANVLTF
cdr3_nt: TGTGCTAGTGGTTTGAGGTCTGGACAGGGAGGTCGGTCTGGGGCCAACGTCCTGACTTTC

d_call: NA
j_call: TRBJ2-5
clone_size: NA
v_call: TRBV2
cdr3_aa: CASSVGGEETQYF
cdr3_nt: TGTGCCAGCAGTGTAGGGGGGGAAGAGACCCAGTACTTC

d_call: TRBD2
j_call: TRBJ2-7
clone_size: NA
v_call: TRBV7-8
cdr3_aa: CASSRPSGGLIEQYF
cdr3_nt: TGTGCCAGCAGTAGGCCTAGCGGGGGGCTCATTGAGCAGTACTTC

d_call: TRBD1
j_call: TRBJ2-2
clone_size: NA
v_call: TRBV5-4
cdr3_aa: CASSSYRDRGTGELFF
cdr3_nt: TGTGCCAGCAGCTCCTATCGGGACAGGGGTACCGGGGAGCTGTTTTTT

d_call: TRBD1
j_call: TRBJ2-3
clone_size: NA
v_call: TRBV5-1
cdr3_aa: CASSLDRGHTDTQYF
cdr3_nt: TGCGCCAGCAGCTTGGACAGGGGCCACACAGATACGCAGTATTTT

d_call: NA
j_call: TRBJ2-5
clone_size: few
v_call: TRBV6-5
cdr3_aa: CASSTRYQETQYF
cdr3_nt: TGTGCCAGCTCAACTAGGTACCAAGAGACCCAGTACTTC

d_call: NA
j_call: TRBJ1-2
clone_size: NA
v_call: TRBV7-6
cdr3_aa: CASSFPGGVGYTF
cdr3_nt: TGTGCCAGCAGCTTCCCGGGGGGTGTTGGCTACACCTTC

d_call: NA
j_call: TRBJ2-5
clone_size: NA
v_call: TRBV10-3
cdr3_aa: CAISESRFRVETQYF
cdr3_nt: TGTGCCATCAGTGAGTCGAGGTTCAGGGTTGAGACCCAGTACTTC

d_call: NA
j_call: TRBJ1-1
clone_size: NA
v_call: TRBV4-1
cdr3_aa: CASSHLSTWSPEAFF
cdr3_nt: TGCGCCAGCAGCCACCTTTCGACTTGGTCCCCTGAAGCTTTCTTT

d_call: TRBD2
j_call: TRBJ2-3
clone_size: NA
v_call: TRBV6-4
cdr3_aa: CASSPGLAGSTDTQYF
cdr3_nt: TGTGCCAGCAGTCCGGGACTAGCGGGGAGCACAGATACGCAGTATTTT

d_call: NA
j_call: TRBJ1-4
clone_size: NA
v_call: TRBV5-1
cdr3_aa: CASRTELGSFFF
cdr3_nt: TGCGCCAGCAGGACCGAGTTGGGCAGTTTCTTTTTT

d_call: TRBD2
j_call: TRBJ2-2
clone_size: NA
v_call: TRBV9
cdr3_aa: CASSGGLVNTGELFF
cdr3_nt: TGTGCCAGCAGCGGTGGACTAGTGAACACCGGGGAGCTGTTTTTT

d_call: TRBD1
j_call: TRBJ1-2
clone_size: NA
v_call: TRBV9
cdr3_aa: CASSVGTGEEDGYTF
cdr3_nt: TGTGCCAGCAGCGTAGGGACAGGGGAGGAGGATGGCTACACCTTC

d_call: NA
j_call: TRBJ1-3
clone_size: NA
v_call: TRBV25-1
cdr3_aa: CASSVLGGSGNTIYF
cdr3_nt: TGTGCCAGCAGTGTTTTGGGGGGGTCTGGAAACACCATATATTTT

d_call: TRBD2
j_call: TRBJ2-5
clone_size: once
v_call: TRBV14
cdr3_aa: CASSLYHARDRAGQETQYF
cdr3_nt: TGTGCCAGCAGCCTTTATCATGCCCGGGATAGAGCGGGGCAAGAGACCCAGTACTTC

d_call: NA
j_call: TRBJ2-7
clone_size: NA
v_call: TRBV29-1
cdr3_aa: CSVVRGYEQYF
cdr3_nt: TGCAGCGTTGTCAGGGGTTACGAGCAGTACTTC